This TCR beta chain was documented in a study of blood T cell repertoires in COVID-19. Cohorts were assigned according to the clinical history that participants reported. Per the study methods: Reference gene primer amplification yielded estimated nucleated cell counts. Sequenced by immunoSEQ multiplex PCR; TCRdb stores in-frame clones only, minus some. The DNA gave D and trimming, while V, J and clone size come from that table. This sample has approximately 400,000 clones, with around 87% found just once. Germline values: CDR1 DFQATT, CDR2 SNEGSKA (reference sequence). The CDR3 is 14 residues long. V shed 3 bases and J shed 3 bases, with 11 bases lying between them.

The V gene is TRBV20-1, the J gene TRBJ1-4; no definite D call. Sequenced sample: PBMCs or T cells enriched from blood (not recorded which). The TCR comes from a man aged 30 to 45 who had recovered from COVID-19. Here the CDR3 reads CSASVPRSNEKLFF. CDR3 in DNA: TGCAGTGCTAGTGTCCCGAGATCTAATGAAAAACTGTTTTTT.